Shown below are 2 T cell receptor beta chains from a single sample sequenced in a study of Ad26.COV2.S vaccination and SARS-CoV-2 variants. Data came from immunoSEQ multiplex PCR; TCRdb stores just in-frame clones and leaves some out. The table shows about 410,000 clones, with roughly 90% occurring only once. Treatment denoted: around 19 received Ad26.COV2.S at low or high dose, single or two shots; 5 received placebo; per-sample allocation not given. Samples came from day 63 after the first vaccine or placebo injection. The sample was peripheral blood, taken in a trial of Ad26.COV2.S vaccine versus placebo. Receptors originate from a person aged 18-65 years who received the Ad26.COV2.S COVID-19 vaccine or a placebo.

The chain uses TRBV5-4 and TRBJ2-5; D might be TRBD1 (6 bases). Trimming took 1 base from V and 7 from J, leaving 17 bases between them. CDR1 is SGHNT, CDR2 YYREEE, per germline (reference sequence). CDR3 length: 15 amino acids. The CDR3 DNA follows: TGTGCCAGCAGCTTGACTGGACAGCAGACGGGGACCCAGTACTTC. Translated: CASSLTGQQTGTQYF. Drawing the rest from reference TRBV5-4 and TRBJ2-5, the complete variable domain is ETGVTQSPTHLIKTRGQQVTLRCSSQSGHNTVSWYQQALGQGPQFIFQYYREEENGRGNFPPRFSGLQFPNYSSELNVNALELDDSALYLCASSLTGQQTGTQYFGPGTRLLVL.

The V and J genes are TRBV10-3 and TRBJ1-4; TRBD1 aligns across 8 bases. Germline V gene data show CDR1 as ENHRY and CDR2 as SYGVKD. The CDR3 has 14 amino acids. V was clipped by 5 bases and J by 5 bases; unmatched bases: 4. The chain's CDR3 is CAISTGDRNEKLFF. In nucleotides, the CDR3 is TGTGCCATCAGTACAGGGGACAGGAATGAAAAACTGTTTTTT.